The 9 T cell receptor beta chains below come from one sample, sequenced in a study of regulatory T cells in long-lasting Graves disease. Time point denoted: newly diagnosed GD, antithyroid drugs for less than 3 months. The TCR library was made from RNA extracted from PBMCs. Through Arm-PCR of CDR3 regions and iRepertoire HTBI primers, TCR beta libraries were built. One entry per CDR3 protein, called by TCRdb with MiXCR from the multiplex PCR reads. The top ten hold around 13% of the sample, which has hundreds of thousands of distinct CDR3 sequences, 15% to 20% seen once. Another study also made use of these data, one on T cells in Graves' hyperthyroidism and ophthalmopathy.

Sequencing used peripheral blood mononuclear cells (PBMCs), obtained at new diagnosis, from a patient treated with antithyroid drugs. Every receptor here comes from a man younger than 35 with Graves disease.

This clonotype was recorded at least ten times. The rearrangement links TRBV20-1 to TRBJ2-1; no clear D. Germline values: CDR1 DFQATT, CDR2 SNEGSKA (reference sequence). With 3 bases removed from V and 6 bases from J, the gap between germline ends came to 21 bases. The CDR3 length is 16 residues. Here the CDR3 DNA reads TGCAGTGCTAGGGGCATAAGGGCCAAGGACCCCAATGAGCAGTTCTTC. Translation: CSARGIRAKDPNEQFF.

This clonotype has a count of ten or more. J is TRBJ2-1 and V is TRBV18, with D perhaps TRBD1 (5 bases). The CDR3 spans 14 residues. Germline values: CDR1 KGHSH, CDR2 LQKENI. V shed 4 bases and J shed 4 bases, with 11 bases lying between them. Here the CDR3 reads CASSRLDRYNEQFF. The CDR3 DNA reads as TGTGCCAGCTCACGCCTCGACAGATACAATGAGCAGTTCTTC.

This clonotype was counted many times. This sequence joins TRBV3-1 and TRBJ1-2, with TRBD1 as a possible D gene (5 bases). Germline V CDR1 and CDR2: LGHDT, YNNKEL (reference sequence). The CDR3 length is 13 residues. Trimming stripped 6 bases from V and 7 bases from J, with 15 bases between. Here the CDR3 DNA reads TGTGCCAGCAGTCAGGATGGGGGTGGTGGCTACACCTTC. Its protein is CASSQDGGGGYTF.

The V and J genes are TRBV5-1 and TRBJ2-1; a weak D match, TRBD2 (5 bases). The CDR3 runs 14 residues. Germline V gene data show CDR1 as SGHRS and CDR2 as YFSETQ. V was shortened by 3 bases and J by 6 bases, with 13 bases between the two germline ends. The CDR3 loop reads CASSSLLVSNEQFF. The CDR3 DNA is TGCGCCAGCAGCTCCTTACTAGTCTCCAATGAGCAGTTCTTC.

Only a few counts were recorded for this clonotype. This chain uses TRBV19 with TRBJ2-2, with 8 nucleotides matching TRBD1. Germline trimming cut 3 bases from V and 4 bases from J; bases unmatched to any gene: 4. There are 15 residues in the CDR3. Germline V gene sequence: CDR1 LNHDA, CDR2 SQIVND (reference sequence). CDR3 protein: CASSIRTGTTGELFF. The CDR3 DNA reads as TGTGCCAGTAGTATCCGGACAGGGACCACCGGGGAGCTGTTTTTT.

Concerning this clonotype: This may be a read error: a much more frequent sequence differs by one nucleotide. The J gene is TRBJ2-3, the V gene TRBV20-1; 14 bases align to TRBD2. Trimming cost V 7 bases and J 5 bases; bases outside gene matches: 11. CDR1 DFQATT and CDR2 SNEGSKA come from the germline V gene (reference sequence). The CDR3 extends over 16 amino acids. The CDR3 protein is CSGTPPGTSGRDTQYF. The DNA for the CDR3 is TGCAGTGGCACACCACCCGGGACTAGCGGGAGAGATACGCAGTATTTT.

This clonotype was found a few times. This chain uses TRBV6-1 with TRBJ1-4; TRBD1 matches 9 bases. The CDR3 consists of 15 residues. Germline V lookup: CDR1 MNHNS, CDR2 SASEGT. The V segment lost 8 bases and the J segment 1 base; nucleotides outside the gene matches: 5. The CDR3: CASWTGAVTNEKLFF. In DNA, the CDR3 is TGTGCCAGCTGGACAGGGGCCGTAACTAATGAAAAACTGTTTTTT.

The table lists this clonotype with many counts. The DNA for the CDR3 is TGTGCCAGCAGTGTGCCGCGACTAGCGGGAGAGACCCAGTACTTC. It is translated as CASSVPRLAGETQYF. The genes are TRBV2 and TRBJ2-5, with 10 positions matching TRBD2. The CDR3 spans 15 residues. The V segment lost 4 bases and the J segment 4 bases; nucleotides outside the gene matches: 6. Germline CDR1 reads SNHLY; CDR2 reads FYNNEI.

This clonotype has just a few counts. This chain connects TRBV11-3 to TRBJ2-1; 8 bases are shared with TRBD2. Germline V CDR1 and CDR2: SGHNT, YENEEA. The junction had 10 bases not matched to a gene; V was cut back by 5 bases and J by 7 bases. This CDR3 contains 15 residues. CDR3 region: CASSPLGSGGNEQFF. The CDR3 DNA follows: TGTGCCAGCAGCCCCCTAGGTTCGGGGGGGAATGAGCAGTTCTTC.